This entry features one T cell receptor beta chain sequence. TCRdb passed the 5' RACE reads through MiXCR, listing each CDR3 protein once. Among 400,000 to 500,000 distinct CDR3 sequences listed, less than 25% were seen once. V shed 5 bases and J shed 1 base, with 12 bases lying between them. The germline gives CDR1 SGHRS, CDR2 YFSETQ. The CDR3 is 14 amino acids. This sample is drawn from a study of T-cell memory formation after mild COVID-19. The overall study: Clusters of TCRs were largely donor specific.

Material: PBMCs or a T cell subset sorted from them (not recorded which). This TCR was sampled from an adult woman who had mild COVID-19 (a few samples of this study predate the infection). Cell type and time point are not known. The gene calls are TRBV5-1 and TRBJ1-2; D perhaps matches TRBD1 (5 bases). The CDR3 DNA sequence: TGCGCCAGCAGATGGGACCGGCTTAACTATGGCTACACCTTC. Its protein is CASRWDRLNYGYTF.